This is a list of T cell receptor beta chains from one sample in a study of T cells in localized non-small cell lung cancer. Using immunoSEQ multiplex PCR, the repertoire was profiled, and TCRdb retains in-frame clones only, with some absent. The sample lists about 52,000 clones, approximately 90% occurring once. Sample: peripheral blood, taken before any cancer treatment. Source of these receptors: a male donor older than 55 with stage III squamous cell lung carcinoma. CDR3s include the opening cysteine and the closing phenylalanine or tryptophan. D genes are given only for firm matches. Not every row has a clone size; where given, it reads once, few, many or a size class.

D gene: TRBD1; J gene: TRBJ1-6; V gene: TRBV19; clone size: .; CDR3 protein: CASIATGTGRSPLHF; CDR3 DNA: TGTGCCAGTATCGCGACCGGGACAGGCCGGTCACCCCTCCACTTT
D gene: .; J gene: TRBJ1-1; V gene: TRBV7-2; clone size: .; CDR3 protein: CASSLRQPNTEAFF; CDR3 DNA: TGTGCCAGCAGCTTACGGCAGCCGAACACTGAAGCTTTCTTT
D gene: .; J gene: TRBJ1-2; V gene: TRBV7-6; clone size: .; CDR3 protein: CASSLGGNYGYTF; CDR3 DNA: TGTGCCAGCAGCTTAGGGGGGAACTATGGCTACACCTTC
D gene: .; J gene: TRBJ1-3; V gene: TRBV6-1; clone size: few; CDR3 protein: CASSEEDTIYF; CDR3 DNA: TGTGCCAGCAGTGAAGAGGACACCATATATTTT
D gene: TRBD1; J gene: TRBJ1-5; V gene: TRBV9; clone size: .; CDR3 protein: CASSPGGEEPQHF; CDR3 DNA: TGTGCCAGCAGCCCAGGGGGCGAAGAGCCCCAGCATTTT
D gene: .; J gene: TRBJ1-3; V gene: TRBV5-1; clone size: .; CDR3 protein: CASSSDGAPENTIYF; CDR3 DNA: TGCGCCAGCAGCTCGGACGGCGCTCCAGAAAACACCATATATTTT
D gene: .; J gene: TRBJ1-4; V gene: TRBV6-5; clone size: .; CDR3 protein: CASMRTQGEKLFF; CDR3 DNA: TGTGCCAGCATGCGGACCCAGGGGGAAAAACTGTTTTTT
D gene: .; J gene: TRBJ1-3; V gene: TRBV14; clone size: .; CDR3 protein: CASSRQLGSGNTIYF; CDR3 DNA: TGTGCCAGCAGCCGGCAATTGGGGTCTGGAAACACCATATATTTT
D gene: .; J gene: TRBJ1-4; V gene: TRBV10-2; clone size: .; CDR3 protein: CASSVSARMFF; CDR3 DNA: TGCGCCAGCAGTGTCTCAGCGAGAATGTTTTTT
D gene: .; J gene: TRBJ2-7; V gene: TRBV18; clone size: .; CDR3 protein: CASSPPRGAYEQYF; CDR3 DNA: TGTGCCAGCTCACCACCAAGGGGGGCCTACGAGCAGTACTTC
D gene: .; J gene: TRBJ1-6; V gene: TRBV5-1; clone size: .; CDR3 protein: CASRTGNSPLHF; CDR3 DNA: TGCGCCAGCAGGACGGGAAATTCACCCCTCCACTTT
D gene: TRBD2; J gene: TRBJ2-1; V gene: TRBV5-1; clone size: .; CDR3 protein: CASSLKSGGASYNEQFF; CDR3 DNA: TGCGCCAGCAGCTTGAAGAGCGGGGGGGCTTCTTACAATGAGCAGTTCTTC
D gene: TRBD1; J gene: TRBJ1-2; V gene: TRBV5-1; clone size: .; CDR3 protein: CASSLGTGVDGYTF; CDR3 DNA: TGCGCCAGCAGCTTGGGGACAGGGGTTGATGGCTACACCTTC
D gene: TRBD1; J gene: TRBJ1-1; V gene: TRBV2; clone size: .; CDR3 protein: CASSGTGRTEAFF; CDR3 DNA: TGTGCCAGCAGTGGGACAGGGCGCACTGAAGCTTTCTTT
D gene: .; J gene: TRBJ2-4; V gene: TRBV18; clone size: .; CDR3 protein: CASSPPSLRNIQYF; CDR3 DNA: TGTGCCAGCTCACCTCCCTCCTTGCGGAACATTCAGTACTTC
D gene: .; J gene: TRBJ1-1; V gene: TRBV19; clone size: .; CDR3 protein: CASSILQGTEAFF; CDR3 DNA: TGTGCCAGTAGTATCTTACAGGGAACTGAAGCTTTCTTT
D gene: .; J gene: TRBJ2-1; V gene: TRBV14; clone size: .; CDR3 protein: CASSSPGSGSGNEQFF; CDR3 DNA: TGTGCCAGCAGCTCCCCGGGGAGCGGGTCAGGGAATGAGCAGTTCTTC
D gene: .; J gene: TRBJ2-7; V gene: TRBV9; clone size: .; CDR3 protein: CASSLAAPYSYEQYF; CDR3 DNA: TGTGCCAGCAGCCTCGCCGCGCCCTACTCCTACGAGCAGTACTTC
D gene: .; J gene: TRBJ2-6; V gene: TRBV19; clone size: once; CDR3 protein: CASRVGGISSGANVLTF; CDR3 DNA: TGTGCCAGTAGGGTCGGGGGTATAAGCTCTGGGGCCAACGTCCTGACTTTC
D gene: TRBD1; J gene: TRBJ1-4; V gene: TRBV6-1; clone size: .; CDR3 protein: CASRGRGREKLFF; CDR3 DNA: TGTGCCAGCAGAGGCAGGGGGCGTGAAAAACTGTTTTTT
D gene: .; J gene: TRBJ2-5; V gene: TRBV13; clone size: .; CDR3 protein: CASSSNRYQETQYF; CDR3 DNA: TGTGCCAGCAGCTCAAACAGGTACCAAGAGACCCAGTACTTC
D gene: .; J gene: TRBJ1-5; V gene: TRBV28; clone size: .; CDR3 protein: CASSGGGGYSNQPQHF; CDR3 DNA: TGTGCCAGCAGTGGAGGCGGGGGTTATAGCAATCAGCCCCAGCATTTT
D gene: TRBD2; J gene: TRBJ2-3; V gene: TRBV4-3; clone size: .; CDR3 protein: CASSQGGPGLAGGPLDTQYF; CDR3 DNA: TGCGCCAGCAGCCAAGGGGGGCCGGGACTAGCGGGGGGGCCGCTAGATACGCAGTATTTT
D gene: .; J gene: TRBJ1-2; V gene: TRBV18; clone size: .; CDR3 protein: CASSPPSRTAYGYTF; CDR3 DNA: TGTGCCAGCTCACCACCGAGCCGGACCGCCTATGGCTACACCTTC
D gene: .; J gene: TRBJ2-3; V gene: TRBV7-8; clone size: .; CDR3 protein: CASSAGLLSTDTQYF; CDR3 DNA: TGTGCCAGCAGCGCGGGACTCCTTAGCACAGATACGCAGTATTTT
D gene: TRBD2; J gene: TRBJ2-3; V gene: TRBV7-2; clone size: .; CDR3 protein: CASSATSGVAADTQYF; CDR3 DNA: TGTGCCAGCAGCGCGACTAGCGGGGTTGCGGCAGATACGCAGTATTTT
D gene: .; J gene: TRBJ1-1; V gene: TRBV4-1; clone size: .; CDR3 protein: CASSQGGWESTEAFF; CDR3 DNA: TGCGCCAGCAGCCAAGGGGGGTGGGAGTCCACTGAAGCTTTCTTT
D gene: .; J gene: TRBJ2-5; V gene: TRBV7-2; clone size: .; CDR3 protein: CASSLNNRASRETQYF; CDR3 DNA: TGTGCCAGCAGCTTAAACAACCGGGCGAGTAGGGAGACCCAGTACTTC
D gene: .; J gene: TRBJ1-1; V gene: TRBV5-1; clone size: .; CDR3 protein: CASSIYRDHTEAFF; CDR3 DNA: TGCGCCAGCAGCATCTACAGGGACCACACTGAAGCTTTCTTT
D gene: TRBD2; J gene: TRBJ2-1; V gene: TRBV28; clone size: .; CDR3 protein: CASSSVRLAGGNNEQFF; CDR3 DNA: TGTGCCAGCAGTTCCGTAAGACTAGCGGGGGGAAACAATGAGCAGTTCTTC
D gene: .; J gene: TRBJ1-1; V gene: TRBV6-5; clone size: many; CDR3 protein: CASSNIGGEAFF; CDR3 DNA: TGTGCCAGCAGTAACATTGGAGGTGAAGCTTTCTTT
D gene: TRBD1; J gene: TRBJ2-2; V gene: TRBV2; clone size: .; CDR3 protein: CASSSPGTERTGELFF; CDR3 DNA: TGTGCCAGCAGCTCTCCCGGGACAGAAAGAACCGGGGAGCTGTTTTTT
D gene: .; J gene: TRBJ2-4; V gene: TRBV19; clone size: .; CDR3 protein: CASSRTALAKNIQYF; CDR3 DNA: TGTGCCAGTAGCCGGACGGCCCTAGCCAAAAACATTCAGTACTTC
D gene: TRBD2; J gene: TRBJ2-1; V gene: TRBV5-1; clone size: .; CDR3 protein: CASRPLTGRADNEQFF; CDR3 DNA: TGCGCCAGCAGACCCCTAACCGGGAGGGCCGACAATGAGCAGTTCTTC
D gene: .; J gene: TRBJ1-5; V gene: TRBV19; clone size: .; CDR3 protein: CASSILLSQPQHF; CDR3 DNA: TGTGCCAGTAGTATCCTCCTGAGCCAGCCCCAGCATTTT
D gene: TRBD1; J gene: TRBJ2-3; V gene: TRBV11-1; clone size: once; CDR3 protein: CASSLFQGAHTQYF; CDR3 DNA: TGTGCCAGCAGCTTATTTCAGGGGGCTCATACGCAGTATTTT
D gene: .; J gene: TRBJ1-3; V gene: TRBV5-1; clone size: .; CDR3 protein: CASSLAGGPSGNTIYF; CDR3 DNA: TGCGCCAGCAGCTTGGCCGGGGGGCCCTCTGGAAACACCATATATTTT
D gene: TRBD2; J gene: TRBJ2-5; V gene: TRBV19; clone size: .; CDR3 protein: CASSNPSGRAGTQYF; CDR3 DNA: TGTGCCAGTAGTAACCCTAGCGGGAGAGCCGGGACCCAGTACTTC
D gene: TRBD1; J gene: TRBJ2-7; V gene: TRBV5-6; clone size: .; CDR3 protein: CASSRGDSAAYEQYF; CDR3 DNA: TGTGCCAGCAGCAGAGGGGACAGTGCCGCCTACGAGCAGTACTTC
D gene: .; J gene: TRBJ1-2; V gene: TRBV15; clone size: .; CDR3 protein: CATSPSGVSPYGYTF; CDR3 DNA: TGTGCCACCAGCCCCTCCGGGGTCAGCCCCTATGGCTACACCTTC
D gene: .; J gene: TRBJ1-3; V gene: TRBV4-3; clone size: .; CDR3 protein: CASSQVSAGTSGNTIYF; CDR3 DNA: TGCGCCAGCAGCCAAGTATCGGCAGGGACCTCTGGAAACACCATATATTTT
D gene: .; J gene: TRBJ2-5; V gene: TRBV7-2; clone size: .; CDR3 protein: CASSSPFETQYF; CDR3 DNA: TGTGCCAGCAGCTCCCCTTTCGAGACCCAGTACTTC
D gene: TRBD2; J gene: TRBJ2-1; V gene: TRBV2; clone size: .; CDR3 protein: CASSPPSGRDYNEQFF; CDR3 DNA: TGTGCCAGCAGTCCCCCTAGCGGAAGGGATTACAATGAGCAGTTCTTC
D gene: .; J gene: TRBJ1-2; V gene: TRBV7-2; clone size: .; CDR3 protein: CASSFPLANYGYTF; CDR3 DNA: TGTGCCAGCAGCTTCCCCCTCGCTAACTATGGCTACACCTTC
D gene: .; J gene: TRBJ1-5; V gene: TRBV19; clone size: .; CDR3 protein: CASTQGLTSNQPQHF; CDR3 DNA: TGTGCCAGTACCCAGGGACTTACTAGCAATCAGCCCCAGCATTTT
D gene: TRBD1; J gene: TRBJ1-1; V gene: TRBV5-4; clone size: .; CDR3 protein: CASSLTGTGGLGAFF; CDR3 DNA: TGTGCCAGCAGCTTAACCGGGACAGGGGGCCTAGGAGCTTTCTTT
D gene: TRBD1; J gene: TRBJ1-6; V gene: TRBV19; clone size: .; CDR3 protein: CASSDRGPSNSPLHF; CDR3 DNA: TGTGCCAGTAGCGACAGGGGGCCATCGAATTCACCCCTCCACTTT
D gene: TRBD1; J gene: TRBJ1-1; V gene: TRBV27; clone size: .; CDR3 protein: CASSSGGRTEAFF; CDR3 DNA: TGTGCCAGCAGTTCAGGGGGCAGAACTGAAGCTTTCTTT
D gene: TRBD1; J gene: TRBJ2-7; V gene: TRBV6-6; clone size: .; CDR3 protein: CASSYSKGQGTYEQYF; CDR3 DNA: TGTGCCAGCAGTTACTCGAAGGGACAGGGCACCTACGAGCAGTACTTC
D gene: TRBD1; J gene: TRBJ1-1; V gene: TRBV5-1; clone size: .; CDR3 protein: CASSLGGTENTEAFF; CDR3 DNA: TGCGCCAGCAGCTTGGGGGGGACAGAGAACACTGAAGCTTTCTTT
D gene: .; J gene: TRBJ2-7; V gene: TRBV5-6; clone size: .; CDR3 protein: CASSTGLGSTYEQYF; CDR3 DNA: TGTGCCAGCAGCACCGGCTTAGGTTCCACCTACGAGCAGTACTTC
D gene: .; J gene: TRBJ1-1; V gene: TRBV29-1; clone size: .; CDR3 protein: CSVEGTGKTEAFF; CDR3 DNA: TGCAGCGTTGAAGGAACAGGGAAAACTGAAGCTTTCTTT
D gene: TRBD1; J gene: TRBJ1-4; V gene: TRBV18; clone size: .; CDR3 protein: CASSRGTGANEKLFF; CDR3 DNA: TGTGCCAGCTCACGGGGGACAGGGGCTAATGAAAAACTGTTTTTT
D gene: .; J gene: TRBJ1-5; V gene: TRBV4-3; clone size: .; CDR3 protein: CASSLGHDQPQHF; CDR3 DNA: TGCGCCAGCAGCCTAGGACACGACCAGCCCCAGCATTTT
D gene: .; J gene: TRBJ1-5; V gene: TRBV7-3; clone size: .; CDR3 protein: CASSLSPPRPNQPQHF; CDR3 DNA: TGTGCCAGCAGCTTATCCCCCCCCCGGCCAAATCAGCCCCAGCATTTT